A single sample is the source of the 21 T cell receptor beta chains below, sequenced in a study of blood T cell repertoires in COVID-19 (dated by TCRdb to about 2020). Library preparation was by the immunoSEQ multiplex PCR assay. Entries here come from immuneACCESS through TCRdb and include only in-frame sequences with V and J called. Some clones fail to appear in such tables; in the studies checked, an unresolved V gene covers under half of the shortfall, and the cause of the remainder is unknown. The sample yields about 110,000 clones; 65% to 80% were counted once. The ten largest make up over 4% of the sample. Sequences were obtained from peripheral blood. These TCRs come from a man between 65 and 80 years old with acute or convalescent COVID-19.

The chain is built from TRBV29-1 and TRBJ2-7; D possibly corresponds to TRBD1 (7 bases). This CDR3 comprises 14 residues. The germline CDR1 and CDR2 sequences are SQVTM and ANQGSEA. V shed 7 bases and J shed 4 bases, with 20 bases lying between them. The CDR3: CSARTGGGPYEQYF. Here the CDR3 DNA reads TGCAGCGCAAGGACAGGAGGGGGACCTTACGAGCAGTACTTC.

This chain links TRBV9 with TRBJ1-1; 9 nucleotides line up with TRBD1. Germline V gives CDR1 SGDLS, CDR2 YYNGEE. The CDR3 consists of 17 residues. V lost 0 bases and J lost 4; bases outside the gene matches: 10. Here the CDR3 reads CASSVGGQGFRSTEAFF. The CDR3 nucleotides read TGTGCCAGCAGCGTAGGGGGACAGGGTTTTCGGAGCACTGAAGCTTTCTTT.

The CDR3 coding sequence is TGCAGCGTTGAAAGCGGGAGCTACGAGCAGTACTTC. It codes for CSVESGSYEQYF. The chain combines TRBV29-1 with TRBJ2-7, with TRBD2 matching over 8 bases. CDR1 and CDR2 (germline): SQVTM, ANQGSEA. The trim removed 2 bases at V and 3 bases at J, leaving 0 bases unmatched. This CDR3 contains 12 residues.

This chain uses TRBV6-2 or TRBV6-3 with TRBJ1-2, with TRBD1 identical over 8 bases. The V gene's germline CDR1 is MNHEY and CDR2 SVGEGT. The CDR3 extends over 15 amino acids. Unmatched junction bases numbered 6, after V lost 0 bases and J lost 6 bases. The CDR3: CASSYSLAGGHGYTF. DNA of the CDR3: TGTGCCAGCAGTTACTCTCTCGCAGGGGGCCATGGCTACACCTTC.

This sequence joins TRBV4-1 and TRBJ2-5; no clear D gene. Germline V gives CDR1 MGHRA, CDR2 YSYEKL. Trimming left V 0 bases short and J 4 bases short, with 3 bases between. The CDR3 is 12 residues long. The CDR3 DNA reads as TGCGCCAGCAGCCAAGATCTAGAGACCCAGTACTTC. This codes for CASSQDLETQYF.

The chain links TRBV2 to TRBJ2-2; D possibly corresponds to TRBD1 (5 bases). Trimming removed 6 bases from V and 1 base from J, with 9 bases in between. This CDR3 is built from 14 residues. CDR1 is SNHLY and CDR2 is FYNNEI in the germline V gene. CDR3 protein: CASRTELNTGELFF. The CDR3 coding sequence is TGTGCCAGCAGGACAGAGTTGAACACCGGGGAGCTGTTTTTT.

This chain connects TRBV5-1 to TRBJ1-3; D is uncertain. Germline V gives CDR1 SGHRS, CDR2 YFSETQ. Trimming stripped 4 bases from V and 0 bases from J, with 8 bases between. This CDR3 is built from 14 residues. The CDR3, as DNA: TGCGCCAGCAGCCCACAGAGCTCTGGAAACACCATATATTTT. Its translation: CASSPQSSGNTIYF.

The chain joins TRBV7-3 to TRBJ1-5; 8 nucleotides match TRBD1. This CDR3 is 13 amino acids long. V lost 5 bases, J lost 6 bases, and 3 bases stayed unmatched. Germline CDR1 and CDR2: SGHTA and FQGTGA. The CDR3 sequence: CASSQGAGQPQHF. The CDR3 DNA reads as TGTGCCAGCAGCCAGGGGGCCGGTCAGCCCCAGCATTTT.

The CDR3 nucleotides are TGTGCCAGTAGTATGAGGGCCGAGGGTCAGCCCCAGCATTTT. Protein sequence: CASSMRAEGQPQHF. The chain is built from TRBV19 and TRBJ1-5; D gene uncertain. The CDR3 has 14 amino acids. Between the trimmed V and J ends, which lost 3 bases and 6 bases, there was a span of 12 bases. Germline CDR1 and CDR2: LNHDA and SQIVND (reference sequence).

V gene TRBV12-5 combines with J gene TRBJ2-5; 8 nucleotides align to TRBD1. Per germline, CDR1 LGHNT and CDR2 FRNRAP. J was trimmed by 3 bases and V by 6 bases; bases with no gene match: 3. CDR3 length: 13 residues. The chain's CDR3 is CASGGQVEETQYF. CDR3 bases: TGTGCTAGTGGGGGACAGGTGGAAGAGACCCAGTACTTC. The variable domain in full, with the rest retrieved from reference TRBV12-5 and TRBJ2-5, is DARVTQTPRHKVTEMGQEVTMRCQPILGHNTVFWYRQTMMQGLELLAYFRNRAPLDDSGMPKDRFSAEMPDATLATLKIQPSEPRDSAVYFCASGGQVEETQYFGPGTRLLVL.

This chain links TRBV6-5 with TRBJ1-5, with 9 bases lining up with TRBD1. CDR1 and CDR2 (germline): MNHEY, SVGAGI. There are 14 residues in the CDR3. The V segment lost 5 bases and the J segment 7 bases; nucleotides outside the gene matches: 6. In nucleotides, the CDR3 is TGTGCCAGCAGTACGGGACAGGGACACCAGCCCCAGCATTTT. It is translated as CASSTGQGHQPQHF.

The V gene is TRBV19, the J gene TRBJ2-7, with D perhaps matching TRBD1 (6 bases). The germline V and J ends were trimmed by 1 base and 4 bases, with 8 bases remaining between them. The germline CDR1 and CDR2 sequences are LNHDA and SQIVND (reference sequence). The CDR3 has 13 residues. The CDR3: CASSIGTAYEQYF. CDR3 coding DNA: TGTGCCAGTAGTATAGGGACAGCATACGAGCAGTACTTC.

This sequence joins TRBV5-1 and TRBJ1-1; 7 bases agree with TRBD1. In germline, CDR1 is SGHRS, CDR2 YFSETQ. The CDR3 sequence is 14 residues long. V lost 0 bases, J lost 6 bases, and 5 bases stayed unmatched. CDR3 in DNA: TGCGCCAGCAGCTTGGATGTGACAGGGTCTGAAGCTTTCTTT. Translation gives CASSLDVTGSEAFF.

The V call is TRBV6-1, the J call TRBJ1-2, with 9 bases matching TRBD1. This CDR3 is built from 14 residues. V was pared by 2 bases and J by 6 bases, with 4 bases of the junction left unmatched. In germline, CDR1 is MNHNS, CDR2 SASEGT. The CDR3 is CASSEKGQGDGYTF. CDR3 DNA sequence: TGTGCCAGCAGTGAAAAGGGACAGGGAGATGGCTACACCTTC.

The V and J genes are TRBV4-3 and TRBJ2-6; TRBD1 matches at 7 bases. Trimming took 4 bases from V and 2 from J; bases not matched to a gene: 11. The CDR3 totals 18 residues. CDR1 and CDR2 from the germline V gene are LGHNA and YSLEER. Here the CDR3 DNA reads TGCGCCAGCAGCCCCGAGGGACAGTCGATCGCTGGGGCCAACGTCCTGACTTTC. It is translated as CASSPEGQSIAGANVLTF.

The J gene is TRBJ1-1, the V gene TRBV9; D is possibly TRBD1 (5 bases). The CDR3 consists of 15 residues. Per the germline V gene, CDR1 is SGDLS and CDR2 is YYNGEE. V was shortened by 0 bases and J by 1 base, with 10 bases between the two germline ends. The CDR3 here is CASSVGARGNTEAFF. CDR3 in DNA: TGTGCCAGCAGCGTAGGGGCAAGGGGGAACACTGAAGCTTTCTTT. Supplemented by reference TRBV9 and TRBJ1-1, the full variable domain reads DSGVTQTPKHLITATGQRVTLRCSPRSGDLSVYWYQQSLDQGLQFLIQYYNGEERAKGNILERFSAQQFPDLHSELNLSSLELGDSALYFCASSVGARGNTEAFFGQGTRLTVV.

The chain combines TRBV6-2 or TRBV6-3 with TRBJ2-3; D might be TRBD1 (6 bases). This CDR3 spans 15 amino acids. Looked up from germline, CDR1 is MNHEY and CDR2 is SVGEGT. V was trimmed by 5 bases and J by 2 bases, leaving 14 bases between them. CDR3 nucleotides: TGTGCCAGCAGTAACCCTCAGGGGATCACAGATACGCAGTATTTT. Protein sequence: CASSNPQGITDTQYF.

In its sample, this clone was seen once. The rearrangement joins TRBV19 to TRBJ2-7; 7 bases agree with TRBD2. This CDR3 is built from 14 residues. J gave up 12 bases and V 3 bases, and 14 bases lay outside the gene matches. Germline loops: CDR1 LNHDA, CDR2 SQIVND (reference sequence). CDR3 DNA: TGTGCCAGTAGTATGCGGGGGTCGACGTCGAGGTTGTACTTC. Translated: CASSMRGSTSRLYF.

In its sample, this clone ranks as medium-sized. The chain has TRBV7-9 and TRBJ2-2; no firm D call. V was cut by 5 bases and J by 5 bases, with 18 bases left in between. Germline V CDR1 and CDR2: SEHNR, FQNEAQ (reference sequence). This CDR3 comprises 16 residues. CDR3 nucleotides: TGTGCCAGCAGCCTACTCCCTTCGCACTTTACCGGGGAGCTGTTTTTT. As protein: CASSLLPSHFTGELFF. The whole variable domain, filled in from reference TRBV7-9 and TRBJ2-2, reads DTGVSQNPRHKITKRGQNVTFRCDPISEHNRLYWYRQTLGQGPEFLTYFQNEAQLEKSRLLSDRFSAERPKGSFSTLEIQRTEQGDSAMYLCASSLLPSHFTGELFFGEGSRLTVL.

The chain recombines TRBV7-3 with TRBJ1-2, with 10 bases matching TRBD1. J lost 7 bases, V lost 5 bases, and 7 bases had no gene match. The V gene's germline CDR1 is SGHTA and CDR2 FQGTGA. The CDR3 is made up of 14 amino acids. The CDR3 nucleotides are TGTGCCAGCAGCACCGGGACAGGGGCTTCTGGCTACACCTTC. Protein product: CASSTGTGASGYTF.

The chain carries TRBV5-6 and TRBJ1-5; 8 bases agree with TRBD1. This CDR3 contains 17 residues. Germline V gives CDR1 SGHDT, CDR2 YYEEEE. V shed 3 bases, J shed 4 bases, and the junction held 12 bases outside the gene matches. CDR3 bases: TGTGCCAGCAGCTACCCCAGGGGGCAAGGGGCGAATCAGCCCCAGCATTTT. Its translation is CASSYPRGQGANQPQHF.